This T cell receptor beta chain was recorded in a study of vaccination and CD4 T cells after COVID-19. Study details: Each post-COVID sample was drawn after diagnosis, and the median interval was approximately 92 days (range 35 to 161). The study, taken as a whole, reports: Convalescent patients saw a median roughly 85% of their reactive clones show up only after vaccination.

Specified treatment: approximately 11-day PBMC culture with coronavirus spike peptide pools or control peptides (ViraFEST assay). The V gene lost 1 base and the J gene lost 1 base, with 8 bases spanning the gap. This CDR3 comprises 14 residues. Germline values: CDR1 SGHRS, CDR2 YFSETQ. Sequencing of cultured CD4+ T cell DNA used the Oncomine TCR Beta short-read assay. The authors extracted genomic DNA from cultured CD4+ T cells. TCRdb ran MiXCR on the PCR reads and lists one entry per CDR3 protein. The table includes about 27,000 distinct CDR3 sequences, about two thirds detected once. Concerning this clonotype: The antigen is undetermined.

Source: CD4+ T cells from blood, cultured in vitro, taken after SARS-CoV-2 vaccination. The chain joins TRBV5-1 to TRBJ2-5, with no clear D. This TCR came from a human donor who received a COVID-19 vaccine. The CDR3 sequence is CASSLLSGQETQYF. CDR3 DNA sequence: TGCGCCAGCAGCTTGTTGTCCGGCCAAGAGACCCAGTACTTC.